This TCR beta chain was retrieved from a study of T cell responses to AZD1222 COVID-19 vaccine. Across the study: Pooling covered second doses at about 4 or about 12 weeks. Overall study findings and caveats: Rises in breadth and depth of Spike-specific TCRs came after two AZD1222 doses. None of the repertoires were sampled until the peak T cell response had passed.

About this clone itself: Its matching antigen is unknown.

Data came from immunoSEQ multiplex PCR; TCRdb stores just in-frame clones and leaves some out. The sample lists around 69,000 clones; 84% were seen once. This receptor was obtained from an adult in good health. The starting material was peripheral blood, obtained on day 0 of AZD1222 vaccination.

The CDR3 here is CASSLIGELFF. In DNA, the CDR3 is TGTGCCAGCAGCTTAATCGGGGAGCTGTTTTTT. The chain couples TRBV11-2 to TRBJ2-2; D unclear. This CDR3 has 11 residues. CDR1 is SGHAT and CDR2 is FQNNGV in the germline V gene. V shed 2 bases and J shed 7 bases, with 2 bases lying between them.